This TCR beta chain is from a study of blood T cell repertoires in COVID-19 (TCRdb year 2020). For context, the study as a whole: The collaborator samples originated in the United States, Italy and Spain and spanned the acute and convalescent phases of COVID-19. The repertoires were released in a freely available public database meant as a resource for research on the immune response to SARS-CoV-2. Samples came from the ongoing ImmuneRACE study (first 160 participants) plus 1,254 subjects from 6 global collaborators. Where available, HLA class I and class II types were obtained from metadata supplied by the sample provider rather than from assay-based typing. Nearly every sample came with metadata listing a de-identified subject ID, COVID-19 status, age in years and sex. Deeply sampled blood TCRbeta repertoires from subjects exposed to, actively infected with, or recovered from COVID-19 were included in the dataset. The material from the prospective study consisted of cDNA or gDNA derived from T cells, B-cell-depleted T cells, or PBMCs. Points the paper makes about the study in general: Clinical and demographic metadata were provided uncurated, with the amount varying by source and participant.

On this clone itself: The antigen this receptor binds is unknown. No base qualities exist here, and no much larger clone lies one base off it.

TCRbeta CDR3 regions were amplified from genomic DNA using the immunoSEQ Assay, a bias-controlled multiplex PCR. As for the authors' bioinformatics: Nucleated cell counts per sample were estimated from amplification of reference gene primers within the assay. To quantify the absolute abundance of each unique TCRbeta CDR3 rearrangement, sequence reads were collapsed and filtered. Productive Simpson clonality was computed per sample as the square root of Simpson's diversity index over productive rearrangements. Here the immuneACCESS table is served through TCRdb, limited to in-frame sequences with V and J called. Missing clones are a known gap in these copies; in checked studies unresolved V genes cover under half, and the rest lacks a known reason. That table gives V, J and clone size, and the DNA gave D and trimming. A total of 70,000 to 95,000 clones appear in this sample, approximately 80% of them only once. Of the sample, about 11% is held by the ten largest clones.

Collaborating institutions collected whole blood in K2EDTA tubes following their own protocols. For TCRbeta analysis, collaborator samples were shipped as frozen whole blood, as isolated PBMCs, or as DNA extracted from either sample type. For CDR1 and CDR2, the germline V gene lists ENHRY and SYGVKD. The CDR3 covers 15 residues, taking in both the cysteine and the phenylalanine. Only the CDR3 region is kept as DNA, spanning 45 bases read in frame from base 1. V is pared back by 6 bases and J by 7 bases, with 19 bases lying between the germline termini. This clonotype originated in a woman in her 70s with active or convalescent COVID-19. The material sequenced was peripheral blood. Recombination joined TRBV10-3 with TRBJ2-1; 6 matching bases give a weak D call of TRBD2. The CDR3 protein: CAISPTGTGYNEQFF. The nucleotide sequence is given as TGTGCCATCAGCCCGACCGGGACTGGTTATAATGAGCAGTTCTTC.